These 10 T cell receptor beta chains were sequenced from one sample in a study of T cell responses to AZD1222 COVID-19 vaccine. Profiled with immunoSEQ multiplex PCR; TCRdb holds only in-frame clones, not every one. This table has some 180,000 clones, roughly 92% appearing once. Material: peripheral blood, obtained 28 days after the second AZD1222 dose. These receptors originate from an adult who received the AZD1222 COVID-19 vaccine.

The chain is built from TRBV15 and TRBJ1-5, with D uncertain. Trimming stripped 3 bases from V and 8 bases from J, with 17 bases between. The germline V gene has CDR1 LNHNV and CDR2 YYDKDF (reference sequence). This CDR3 contains 15 residues. The CDR3 DNA reads as TGTGCCACCAGCAGTGCCGGATCCCTTATTAAGCCCCAGCATTTT. It specifies CATSSAGSLIKPQHF.

This chain joins TRBV19 and TRBJ1-5; no clear D gene. V was shortened by 6 bases and J by 1 base, with 10 bases between the two germline ends. Germline CDR1 reads LNHDA; CDR2 reads SQIVND (reference sequence). This CDR3 region has 14 residues. CDR3 DNA: TGTGCCAGTAGGTGGTCAGCCAGCAATCAGCCCCAGCATTTT. This sequence encodes CASRWSASNQPQHF. The full variable domain, with the rest looked up from reference TRBV19 and TRBJ1-5, is DGGITQSPKYLFRKEGQNVTLSCEQNLNHDAMYWYRQDPGQGLRLIYYSQIVNDFQKGDIAEGYSVSREKKESFPLTVTSAQKNPTAFYLCASRWSASNQPQHFGDGTRLSIL.

This clone was observed a single time. The chain links TRBV24-1 to TRBJ2-3; D tentatively fits TRBD1 or TRBD2 (5 bases each). The CDR3 has 17 amino acids. CDR1 and CDR2 from the germline V gene are KGHDR and SFDVKD. V was clipped by 3 bases and J by 1 base, with 16 bases between them. The CDR3 sequence: CATSDRFGTQGTDTQYF. CDR3 DNA: TGTGCCACCAGTGATCGGTTCGGGACGCAAGGCACAGATACGCAGTATTTT.

The rearrangement uses TRBV5-4 and TRBJ1-1, with D uncertain. With 3 bases removed from V and 2 bases from J, the gap between germline ends came to 8 bases. This CDR3 region has 13 residues. Germline CDR1 SGHNT, CDR2 YYREEE (reference sequence). The CDR3 region is CASSWGVNTEAFF. As DNA, the CDR3 is TGTGCCAGCAGCTGGGGAGTAAACACTGAAGCTTTCTTT.

The CDR3 sequence: CASSPRDSHNSPLHF. The CDR3, as DNA: TGTGCCAGCAGTCCTCGGGACAGCCATAATTCACCCCTCCACTTT. The genes are TRBV6-5 and TRBJ1-6; 7 nucleotides line up with TRBD1. With 5 bases clipped from V and 5 bases from J, the junction kept 6 bases outside the gene matches. The CDR3 loop spans 15 amino acids. Germline V gives CDR1 MNHEY, CDR2 SVGAGI.

The chain recombines TRBV9 with TRBJ2-7; a possible D gene is TRBD1 (5 bases). V gave up 0 bases and J gave up 9 bases, with 13 bases separating them. This CDR3 has 13 amino acids. Germline V gene data show CDR1 as SGDLS and CDR2 as YYNGEE. The CDR3 nucleotides read TGTGCCAGCAGCGTAGGTGTAATGGGGCGGCAGTACTTC. It encodes CASSVGVMGRQYF.

The chain combines TRBV11-3 with TRBJ1-4, with D hard to call. Germline values: CDR1 SGHNT, CDR2 YENEEA. V was trimmed by 8 bases and J by 3 bases, leaving 10 bases between them. This CDR3 is 13 amino acids long. CDR3 sequence: CASSGVSNEKLFF. The CDR3 nucleotides are TGTGCCAGCTCTGGGGTCTCTAATGAAAAACTGTTTTTT. Supplemented by reference TRBV11-3 and TRBJ1-4, the full variable domain reads EAGVVQSPRYKIIEKKQPVAFWCNPISGHNTLYWYLQNLGQGPELLIRYENEEAVDDSQLPKDRFSAERLKGVDSTLKIQPAELGDSAVYLCASSGVSNEKLFFGSGTQLSVL.

V usage is TRBV2 and J usage is TRBJ1-5; D possibly corresponds to TRBD1 (5 bases). The CDR3 totals 14 residues. Germline values: CDR1 SNHLY, CDR2 FYNNEI. The ends were cut back, 7 bases at V and 5 bases at J, with 15 bases in the middle. The CDR3 DNA reads TGTGCCAGCAACTTAGGGCAGGGAGATCAGCCCCAGCATTTT. As protein: CASNLGQGDQPQHF.

V usage is TRBV10-3 and J usage is TRBJ2-1, with 11 bases fitting TRBD2. There are 15 residues in the CDR3. V trimming: 0 bases; J trimming: 9 bases; junction bases outside the gene matches: 4. CDR1 is ENHRY and CDR2 is SYGVKD in the germline V gene. The CDR3 region is CAISESSGRASEQFF. In DNA, the CDR3 is TGTGCCATCAGTGAGTCTAGCGGGAGGGCCTCTGAGCAGTTCTTC.

J is TRBJ2-1 and V is TRBV3-1 (or the pseudogene TRBV3-2); D is perhaps TRBD2 (6 bases). The CDR3 is made up of 14 amino acids. Germline CDR1 reads LGHDT; CDR2 reads YNNKEL (reference sequence). Trimming stripped 6 bases from V and 9 bases from J, with 18 bases between. The CDR3 nucleotides read TGTGCCAGCAGTCTCAGGCGGGGCAAAACTGAGCAGTTCTTC. Translated, it gives CASSLRRGKTEQFF.